These 8 T cell receptor beta chains were sequenced from one sample in a study of blood T cell repertoires in COVID-19. Clones were read by immunoSEQ multiplex PCR, and TCRdb kept only the in-frame ones, dropping some. The sample holds roughly 250,000 clones; roughly 80% are singletons and the top ten take 15% to 19%. The sample comprised peripheral blood. These receptors were collected from a person aged 70 to 80 with COVID-19, enrolled during active disease.

This sequence joins TRBV15 and TRBJ1-1; weak D call: TRBD1 (6 bases). The germline V gene encodes CDR1 LNHNV and CDR2 YYDKDF (reference sequence). Trimming left V 0 bases short and J 1 base short, with 9 bases between. The CDR3 contains 15 residues. The CDR3 DNA is TGTGCCACCAGCAGAGAGAGGACAGCGAACACTGAAGCTTTCTTT. Its translation is CATSRERTANTEAFF. Combining the CDR3 with reference TRBV15 and TRBJ1-1 gives the whole variable domain DAMVIQNPRYQVTQFGKPVTLSCSQTLNHNVMYWYQQKSSQAPKLLFHYYDKDFNNEADTPDNFQSRRPNTSFCFLDIRSPGLGDTAMYLCATSRERTANTEAFFGQGTRLTVV.

V usage is TRBV7-9 and J usage is TRBJ1-1; 9 bases are a match to TRBD1. The length of the CDR3 is 15 residues. The J segment lost 7 bases and the V segment lost 5 bases, leaving 11 bases of the junction unmatched. Germline V gene data show CDR1 as SEHNR and CDR2 as FQNEAQ (reference sequence). The CDR3, as DNA: TGTGCCAGCAGCCCCAACACAGGGGGCAAGGATGAAGCTTTCTTT. Protein: CASSPNTGGKDEAFF.

This sequence joins TRBV7-3 and TRBJ2-2, with 9 bases lining up with TRBD1. The CDR3 length is 17 residues. The trim removed 3 bases at V and 0 bases at J, leaving 5 bases unmatched. Germline loops: CDR1 SGHTA, CDR2 FQGTGA. The CDR3 nucleotides are TGTGCCAGCAGCTTGACAGGGGGACCGACGAACACCGGGGAGCTGTTTTTT. It yields the protein CASSLTGGPTNTGELFF.

The chain carries TRBV3-1 (or the pseudogene TRBV3-2) and TRBJ2-3; the D gene is possibly TRBD2 (6 bases). CDR1 is LGHDT, CDR2 YNNKEL, per germline (reference sequence). The V and J ends lost 3 bases and 0 bases respectively, with 7 bases between them. The CDR3 length is 14 residues. CDR3 bases: TGTGCCAGCAGCCAGGGGAGGAGCACAGATACGCAGTATTTT. The encoded protein is CASSQGRSTDTQYF.

The V gene is TRBV7-2, the J gene TRBJ1-5; the D is unclear. V was pared by 5 bases and J by 3 bases, with 11 bases between. In germline, CDR1 is SGHTA, CDR2 FQGNSA. The CDR3 length is 14 residues. The CDR3 coding sequence is TGTGCCAGCAGCAACCGGGGAAACAATCAGCCCCAGCATTTT. This translates into CASSNRGNNQPQHF.

The genes are TRBV6-1 and TRBJ1-6, with D tentatively TRBD1 (6 bases). Trimming stripped 2 bases from V and 13 bases from J, with 21 bases between. Germline V gene lookup returns CDR1 MNHNS and CDR2 SASEGT. This CDR3 spans 16 amino acids. The CDR3 bases are TGTGCCAGCAGTGAATCAGTAGGGGGAGCAGGAAGGCCCCTCCACTTT. Amino acids: CASSESVGGAGRPLHF.

This chain links TRBV28 with TRBJ2-3; D may be TRBD2 (5 bases). V shed 6 bases and J shed 6 bases, with 16 bases lying between them. This CDR3 comprises 14 residues. CDR1 and CDR2 (germline): MDHEN, SYDVKM. The CDR3 loop is CASRAERTTDTQYF. CDR3 DNA sequence: TGTGCCAGCAGAGCGGAGAGGACCACCGATACGCAGTATTTT.

The J gene is TRBJ2-5, the V gene TRBV27; TRBD2 matches 10 bases. The CDR3 sequence is 19 residues long. With 5 bases clipped from V and 5 bases from J, the junction kept 20 bases outside the gene matches. Germline V lookup: CDR1 MNHEY, CDR2 SMNVEV (reference sequence). CDR3 nucleotides: TGTGCCAGCAGTCCAATTAGCGGGAGGACCCCGAAGGGGAGGGAGACCCAGTACTTC. It yields the protein CASSPISGRTPKGRETQYF.